This entry lists 24 T cell receptor beta chains sequenced from one sample in a study of regulatory T cells in long-lasting Graves disease. In building TCR beta libraries, iRepertoire HTBI primers were used together with Arm-PCR of CDR3 regions. MiXCR, run by TCRdb on the multiplex PCR reads, gives a single entry per CDR3 protein. The sample holds approximately 380,000 distinct CDR3 sequences, around 21% seen once. The sample's time point: persistent/refractory GD, antithyroid drugs over 5 years with positive TRAb. Construction of the TCR library relied on RNA isolated from PBMCs. Sequences were derived from peripheral blood mononuclear cells (PBMCs), sampled when the disease was refractory, from a patient treated with antithyroid drugs. The receptors were sampled from a female donor with Graves disease.

This clonotype has more than one count but fewer than ten. This clone may be a read error of a much larger clone one base away. The chain combines TRBV7-9 with TRBJ1-1, with D unclear. The germline CDR1 and CDR2 sequences are SEHNR and FQNEAQ (reference sequence). Trimming took off 5 bases at V and 0 bases at J, with 10 bases between the two ends. The CDR3 spans 14 residues. The CDR3 region has the DNA TGTGCCAGCAGCACGACCGACGTGAACACTGAAGCTTTCTTT. It codes for CASSTTDVNTEAFF.

A few counts support this clonotype. This chain connects TRBV12-3 or TRBV12-4 to TRBJ2-4; a weak D match, TRBD1 (5 bases). The CDR3 loop spans 15 amino acids. Trimming left V 6 bases short and J 4 bases short, with 16 bases between. The chain's CDR3 is CASRDNKARKNIQYF. The CDR3 DNA follows: TGTGCCAGCAGGGACAACAAGGCCAGGAAAAACATTCAGTACTTC.

This clonotype has a single count. V is TRBV3-1 and J is TRBJ1-2; D perhaps matches TRBD1 (5 bases). Germline CDR1 and CDR2: LGHDT and YNNKEL (reference sequence). The CDR3 extends over 16 amino acids. The V end lost 0 bases, the J end lost 2 bases, and 13 bases lay between the germline ends. The CDR3 nucleotides read TGTGCCAGCAGCCAAGACGTAAGGGGTACGAACTATGGCTACACCTTC. Protein: CASSQDVRGTNYGYTF.

This clonotype showed up many times. The chain is built from TRBV11-2 and TRBJ1-1; TRBD1 might be the D (6 bases). Germline values: CDR1 SGHAT, CDR2 FQNNGV. The CDR3 has 16 residues. V gave up 4 bases and J gave up 5 bases, with 20 bases separating them. In DNA, the CDR3 is TGTGCCAGCAGCTCGCAAGGGAGGGGGGGCTGGACTGAAGCTTTCTTT. Translating gives CASSSQGRGGWTEAFF.

V and J are TRBV9 and TRBJ1-2; TRBD1 aligns across 7 bases. The CDR3 spans 13 residues. V shed 0 bases and J 7 bases; nucleotides not matched to a gene: 3. CDR1 SGDLS and CDR2 YYNGEE come from the germline V gene. This CDR3 is CASSVGQGGGYTF. The CDR3 DNA reads as TGTGCCAGCAGCGTAGGACAGGGTGGTGGCTACACCTTC. Supplemented by reference TRBV9 and TRBJ1-2, the full variable domain reads DSGVTQTPKHLITATGQRVTLRCSPRSGDLSVYWYQQSLDQGLQFLIQYYNGEERAKGNILERFSAQQFPDLHSELNLSSLELGDSALYFCASSVGQGGGYTFGSGTRLTVV.

This clonotype occurred many times. The V gene is TRBV3-1, the J gene TRBJ2-7; weak D call: TRBD2 (6 bases). Trimming pared 4 bases from V and 2 bases from J, leaving 18 bases between. CDR1 is LGHDT, CDR2 YNNKEL, per germline (reference sequence). The CDR3 consists of 16 residues. CDR3 region: CASSRGTFQAAYEQYF. The CDR3 DNA reads TGTGCCAGCAGCCGAGGGACTTTCCAAGCGGCCTACGAGCAGTACTTC.

This clonotype was found many times. This chain connects TRBV20-1 to TRBJ2-7, with D hard to call. The CDR3 spans 12 residues. Between the trimmed V and J ends, which lost 6 bases and 3 bases, there was a span of 12 bases. Germline CDR1 reads DFQATT; CDR2 reads SNEGSKA (reference sequence). CDR3: CSASEDNYEQYF. CDR3 bases: TGCAGTGCGAGCGAGGATAACTACGAGCAGTACTTC.

The chain joins TRBV19 to TRBJ2-2; D is undetermined. Germline V gene sequence: CDR1 LNHDA, CDR2 SQIVND (reference sequence). This CDR3 has 16 residues. Trimming pared 7 bases from V and 4 bases from J, leaving 19 bases between. CDR3 in amino acids: CASNFGINTGTGELFF. CDR3 in DNA: TGTGCCAGTAATTTTGGAATTAATACGGGCACCGGGGAGCTGTTTTTT.

This clonotype came up a few times. The chain carries TRBV19 and TRBJ2-5; 9 bases agree with TRBD2. Per germline, CDR1 LNHDA and CDR2 SQIVND (reference sequence). V lost 2 bases and J lost 5; bases outside the gene matches: 6. The CDR3 is 15 amino acids. The CDR3 DNA sequence: TGTGCCAGTAGTATAAGCCTAGCGGGACGTGAGACCCAGTACTTC. It codes for CASSISLAGRETQYF.

The table lists this clonotype with a few counts. The genes are TRBV6-1 and TRBJ2-6; 7 nucleotides match TRBD2. Germline trimming cut 3 bases from V and 0 bases from J; bases unmatched to any gene: 2. Germline loops: CDR1 MNHNS, CDR2 SASEGT. The CDR3 runs to 16 residues. As DNA, the CDR3 is TGTGCCAGCAGTGAGGGACTAAGCTCTGGGGCCAACGTCCTGACTTTC. Translation: CASSEGLSSGANVLTF.

This clonotype was observed many times. The chain employs TRBV11-2 and TRBJ2-7; D gene unclear. V lost 0 bases, J lost 3 bases, and 12 bases lay in between. In germline, CDR1 is SGHAT, CDR2 FQNNGV. This CDR3 comprises 15 residues. DNA for the CDR3: TGTGCCAGCAGCTTAGAATTCCATACTTACTACGAGCAGTACTTC. The encoded protein is CASSLEFHTYYEQYF.

The V call is TRBV3-1, the J call TRBJ2-7, with D unclear. This CDR3 spans 16 amino acids. Trimming left V 2 bases short and J 0 bases short, with 14 bases between. Per germline, CDR1 LGHDT and CDR2 YNNKEL (reference sequence). Here the CDR3 reads CASSQTGEVSSYEQYF. CDR3 DNA: TGTGCCAGCAGCCAAACGGGTGAGGTGAGCTCCTACGAGCAGTACTTC.

The genes are TRBV30 and TRBJ1-1; D is perhaps TRBD1 (5 bases). CDR1 is GTSNPN, CDR2 SVGIG, per germline (reference sequence). This CDR3 contains 12 residues. The V and J ends lost 2 bases and 5 bases respectively, with 9 bases between them. The CDR3 is CAWSSRGTEAFF. The CDR3 bases are TGTGCCTGGAGTAGCCGGGGGACTGAAGCTTTCTTT.

This clonotype was seen a handful of times. The chain links TRBV6-1 to TRBJ1-1; D is perhaps TRBD1 (6 bases). Trimming took off 6 bases at V and 3 bases at J, with 23 bases between the two ends. This CDR3 comprises 17 residues. Germline V gene lookup returns CDR1 MNHNS and CDR2 SASEGT. For the CDR3, the DNA is TGTGCCAGCAGGCGGGGGGCGGGGCAAGTGCAGGACACTGAAGCTTTCTTT. As protein: CASRRGAGQVQDTEAFF.

This clonotype was seen more than once but under ten times. This rearrangement joins TRBV29-1 to TRBJ2-5; 8 bases line up with TRBD1. V lost 3 bases and J lost 5; bases outside the gene matches: 14. CDR3 length: 16 amino acids. Looked up from germline, CDR1 is SQVTM and CDR2 is ANQGSEA. The CDR3 region has the DNA TGCAGCGTTGAGGCCTCATGGGACAGGACGGTGGAGACCCAGTACTTC. Translated: CSVEASWDRTVETQYF.

J is TRBJ2-7 and V is TRBV7-2, with D tentatively TRBD1 or TRBD2 (7 bases each). The CDR3 contains 15 residues. Between the trimmed V and J ends, which lost 5 bases and 4 bases, there was a span of 18 bases. Looked up from germline, CDR1 is SGHTA and CDR2 is FQGNSA. The CDR3 reads CASSPGRGQGYEQYF. The CDR3 coding sequence is TGTGCCAGCAGCCCAGGGAGGGGGCAAGGTTACGAGCAGTACTTC.

Note on this clonotype: This may be a read error: a much more frequent sequence differs by one nucleotide. V usage is TRBV2 and J usage is TRBJ1-1; maybe TRBD1 (5 bases). The germline CDR1 and CDR2 sequences are SNHLY and FYNNEI. The CDR3 totals 14 residues. The CDR3 loop is CASCDGRGWAEAFF. As DNA, the CDR3 is TGTGCCAGCTGTGATGGGCGGGGGTGGGCTGAAGCTTTCTTT.

This chain links TRBV29-1 with TRBJ2-7, with 11 bases lining up with TRBD2. Germline values: CDR1 SQVTM, CDR2 ANQGSEA. J lost 2 bases, V lost 3 bases, and 9 bases had no gene match. The CDR3 has 16 amino acids. The CDR3 loop reads CSVEGTSGDNPYEQYF. The CDR3 DNA follows: TGCAGCGTTGAGGGGACTAGCGGCGACAACCCCTACGAGCAGTACTTC.

V usage is TRBV4-1 and J usage is TRBJ1-1; no definite D call. Trimming took off 1 base at V and 1 base at J, with 13 bases between the two ends. This CDR3 is built from 16 residues. Germline V gene data show CDR1 as MGHRA and CDR2 as YSYEKL. In nucleotides, the CDR3 is TGCGCCAGCAGCCAAGGCCTCGGGGAGGCGAACACTGAAGCTTTCTTT. The encoded protein is CASSQGLGEANTEAFF.

The chain combines TRBV5-1 with TRBJ2-2; no clear D. Trimming shortened V by 7 bases and J by 3 bases, and 7 bases separated the two germline ends. The CDR3 sequence is 12 residues long. Per germline, CDR1 SGHRS and CDR2 YFSETQ. CDR3 DNA sequence: TGCGCCAGCCTGGAGTACACCGGGGAGCTGTTTTTT. Translating it yields CASLEYTGELFF.

This clonotype was observed at least ten times. This sequence joins TRBV28 and TRBJ2-1; 9 bases are shared with TRBD1. The germline V gene has CDR1 MDHEN and CDR2 SYDVKM. This CDR3 has 14 residues. Trimming at V came to 6 bases and at J to 6 bases, leaving 6 bases not matched to a gene. CDR3 region: CASSNRGLVNEQFF. The CDR3 DNA sequence: TGTGCCAGCAGCAACAGGGGGCTGGTCAATGAGCAGTTCTTC.

This clonotype was observed at least ten times. The chain links TRBV5-1 to TRBJ1-5; TRBD1 is a possible D gene (6 bases). CDR1 and CDR2 (germline): SGHRS, YFSETQ. The CDR3 extends over 14 amino acids. Trimming pared 3 bases from V and 4 bases from J, leaving 11 bases between. CDR3 sequence: CASSSGDANQPQHF. DNA for the CDR3: TGCGCCAGCAGCTCAGGGGACGCGAATCAGCCCCAGCATTTT.

This clonotype has ten or more counts. The chain is built from TRBV12-3 or TRBV12-4 and TRBJ2-2, with D possibly TRBD2 on 7 matching bases. V lost 7 bases, J lost 11 bases, and 14 bases lay in between. The CDR3 contains 12 residues. CDR3 sequence reads: CASNQGGGELFF. The CDR3, as DNA: TGTGCCAGCAACCAGGGAGGGGGAGAGCTGTTTTTT.

The chain employs TRBV7-9 and TRBJ2-7; 10 nucleotides align to TRBD1. Unmatched junction bases numbered 4, after V lost 3 bases and J lost 5 bases. In germline, CDR1 is SEHNR, CDR2 FQNEAQ (reference sequence). The CDR3 is made up of 14 amino acids. CDR3 DNA: TGTGCCAGCAGCTTCGACAGGGGGCCCGACGAGCAGTACTTC. Its protein product is CASSFDRGPDEQYF.